This TCR beta chain was recorded in a study of shared clonotypes between healthy human individuals. Whole-study context: The composition of the donors was two women and a few men aged 18 to 49.

Original processing methods: Filtering was not the same, since immunoSEQ gave junction-only sequences without quality scores. Generated by immunoSEQ multiplex PCR, the TCRdb table keeps only in-frame clones and is missing some. Clonal size and the V and J genes are those of that table, whereas D and trimming came from the DNA. The sample lists about a million clones; around 80% were seen once. Germline lookup yields CDR1 SGHDT and CDR2 YYEEEE. The CDR3 runs to 18 residues. V shed 5 bases and J 1 base; nucleotides not matched to a gene: 13. Healthy HIV-negative adults with no recent acute infections or vaccinations were recruited as donors.

This TCR derives from a man between 18 and 29 years old in good health. The rearrangement joins TRBV5-6 to TRBJ2-3; 10 nucleotides line up with TRBD1. Source material: memory CD4+ T cells sorted from blood. The subset is: CD45RA-negative fraction. In nucleotides, the CDR3 is TGTGCCAGCAGTTTACCGGGACAGGGGCCTCGGGGCACAGATACGCAGTATTTT. This gives the protein CASSLPGQGPRGTDTQYF.